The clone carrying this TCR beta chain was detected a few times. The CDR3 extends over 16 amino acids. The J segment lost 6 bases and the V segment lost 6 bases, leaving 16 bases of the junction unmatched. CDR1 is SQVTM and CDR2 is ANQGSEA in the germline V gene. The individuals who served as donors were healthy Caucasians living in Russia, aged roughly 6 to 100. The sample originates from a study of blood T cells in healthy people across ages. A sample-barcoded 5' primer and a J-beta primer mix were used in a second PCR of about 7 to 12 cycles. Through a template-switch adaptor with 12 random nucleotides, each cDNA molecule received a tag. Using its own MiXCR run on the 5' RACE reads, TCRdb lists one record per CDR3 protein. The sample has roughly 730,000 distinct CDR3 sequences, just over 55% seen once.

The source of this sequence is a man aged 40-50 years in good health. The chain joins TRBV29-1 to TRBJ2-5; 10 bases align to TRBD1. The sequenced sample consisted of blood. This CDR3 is CSVADMTGGAGKTQYF. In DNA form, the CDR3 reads TGCAGCGTCGCAGATATGACAGGGGGCGCCGGGAAGACCCAGTACTTC. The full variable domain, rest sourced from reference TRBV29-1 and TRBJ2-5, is SAVISQKPSRDICQRGTSLTIQCQVDSQVTMMFWYRQQPGQSLTLIATANQGSEATYESGFVIDKFPISRPNLTFSTLTVSNMSPEDSSIYLCSVADMTGGAGKTQYFGPGTRLLVL.